This TCR beta chain was identified in a study of CD8 T cells in ankylosing spondylitis. Trimming at V came to 4 bases and at J to 2 bases, leaving 5 bases not matched to a gene. In germline, CDR1 is MNHNS, CDR2 SASEGT. The CDR3 is 15 amino acids. By quantitative 5'-RACE with molecular barcodes, the TCR beta libraries were made. From the 5' RACE reads, TCRdb called clonotypes with MiXCR, one entry per CDR3 protein. The table includes hundreds of thousands of distinct CDR3 sequences, approximately 26% detected once. Whole-study results and caveats: A motif of seven or eight highly homologous TCR beta variants was seen as apparently characteristic of ankylosing spondylitis blood. The disease-linked clones had a CD8+ phenotype and low blood frequencies.

This clonotype was counted a few times. Its antigen is not identified. Sequencing was performed on blood, either unsorted or a sorted T cell fraction (not recorded which). This chain links TRBV6-1 with TRBJ1-5, with TRBD1 identical over 7 bases. This TCR was sampled from a male donor with ankylosing spondylitis. The CDR3 coding sequence is TGTGCCAGCAGTGGCAGACAGGGTGGCAATCAGCCCCAGCATTTT. Translated: CASSGRQGGNQPQHF.